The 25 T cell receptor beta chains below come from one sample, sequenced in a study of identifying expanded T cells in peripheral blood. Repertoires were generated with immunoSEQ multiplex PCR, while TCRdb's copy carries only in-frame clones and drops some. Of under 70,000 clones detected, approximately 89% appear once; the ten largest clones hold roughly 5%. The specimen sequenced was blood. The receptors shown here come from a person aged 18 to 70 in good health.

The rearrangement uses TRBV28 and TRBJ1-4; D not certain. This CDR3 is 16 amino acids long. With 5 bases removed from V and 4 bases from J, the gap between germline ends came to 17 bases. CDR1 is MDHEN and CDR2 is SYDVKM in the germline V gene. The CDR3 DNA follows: TGTGCCAGCAGTCGGTCTCGTTCCGCTCATAATGAAAAACTGTTTTTT. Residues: CASSRSRSAHNEKLFF.

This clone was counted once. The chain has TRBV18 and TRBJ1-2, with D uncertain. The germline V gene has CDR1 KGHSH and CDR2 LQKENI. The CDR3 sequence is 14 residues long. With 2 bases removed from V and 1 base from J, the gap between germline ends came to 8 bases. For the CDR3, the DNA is TGTGCCAGCTCACCAGCCGGGATTAACTATGGCTACACCTTC. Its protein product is CASSPAGINYGYTF.

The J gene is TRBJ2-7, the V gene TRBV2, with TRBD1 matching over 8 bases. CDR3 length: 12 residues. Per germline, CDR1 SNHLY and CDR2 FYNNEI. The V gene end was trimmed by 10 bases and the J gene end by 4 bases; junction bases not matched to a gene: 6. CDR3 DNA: TGTGCCACCGACAGGGGTCCTTACGAGCAGTACTTC. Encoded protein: CATDRGPYEQYF. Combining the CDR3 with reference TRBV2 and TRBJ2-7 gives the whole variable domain EPEVTQTPSHQVTQMGQEVILRCVPISNHLYFYWYRQILGQKVEFLVSFYNNEISEKSEIFDDQFSVERPDGSNFTLKIRSTKLEDSAMYFCATDRGPYEQYFGPGTRLTVT.

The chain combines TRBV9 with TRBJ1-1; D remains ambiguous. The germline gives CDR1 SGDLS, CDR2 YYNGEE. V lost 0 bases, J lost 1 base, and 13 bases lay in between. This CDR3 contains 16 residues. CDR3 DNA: TGTGCCAGCAGCGTAGCCGGAGTGGGCCCGAACACTGAAGCTTTCTTT. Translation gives CASSVAGVGPNTEAFF.

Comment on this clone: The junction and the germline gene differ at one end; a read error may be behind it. In DNA form, the CDR3 reads TGTGTCAGCAGCTTAGGGGGAGCAGGGCCTAATCAGCCCCAGCATTTT. Its translation: CVSSLGGAGPNQPQHF. The chain combines TRBV7-6 with TRBJ1-5, with a possible D match to TRBD1 (6 bases). The CDR3 totals 16 residues. Germline values: CDR1 SGHVS, CDR2 FNYEAQ.

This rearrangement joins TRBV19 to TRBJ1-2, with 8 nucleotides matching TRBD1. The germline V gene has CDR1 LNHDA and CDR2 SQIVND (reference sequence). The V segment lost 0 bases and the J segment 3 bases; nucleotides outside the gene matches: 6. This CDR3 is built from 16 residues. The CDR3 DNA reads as TGTGCCAGTAGTATAGAAAATTGGACAGGGCACTATGGCTACACCTTC. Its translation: CASSIENWTGHYGYTF.

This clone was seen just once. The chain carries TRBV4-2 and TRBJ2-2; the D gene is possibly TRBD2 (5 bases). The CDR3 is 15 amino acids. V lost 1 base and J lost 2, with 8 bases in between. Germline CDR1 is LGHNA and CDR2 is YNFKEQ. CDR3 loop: CASSQGGINTGELFF. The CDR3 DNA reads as TGTGCCAGCAGCCAAGGAGGGATAAACACCGGGGAGCTGTTTTTT.

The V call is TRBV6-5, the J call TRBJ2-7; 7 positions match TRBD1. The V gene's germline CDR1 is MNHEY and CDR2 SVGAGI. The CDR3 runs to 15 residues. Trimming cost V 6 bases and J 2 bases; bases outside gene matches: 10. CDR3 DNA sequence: TGTGCCAGCAGCCCCGTTACAGGGGTGGCCTACGAGCAGTACTTC. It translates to CASSPVTGVAYEQYF.

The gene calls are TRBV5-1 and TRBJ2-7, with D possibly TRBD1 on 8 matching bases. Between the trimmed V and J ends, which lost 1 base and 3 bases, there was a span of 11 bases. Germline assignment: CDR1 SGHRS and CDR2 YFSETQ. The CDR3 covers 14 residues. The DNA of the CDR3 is TGCGCCAGCAGCTTGACAGGGGGGGACTACGAGCAGTACTTC. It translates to CASSLTGGDYEQYF. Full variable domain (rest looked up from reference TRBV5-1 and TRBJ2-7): KAGVTQTPRYLIKTRGQQVTLSCSPISGHRSVSWYQQTPGQGLQFLFEYFSETQRNKGNFPGRFSGRQFSNSRSEMNVSTLELGDSALYLCASSLTGGDYEQYFGPGTRLTVT.

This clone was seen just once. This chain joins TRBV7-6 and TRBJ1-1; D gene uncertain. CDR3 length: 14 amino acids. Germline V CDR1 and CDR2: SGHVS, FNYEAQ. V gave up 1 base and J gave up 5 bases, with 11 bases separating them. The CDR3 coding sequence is TGTGCCAGCAGCTTAGAGGGTGCGGAAACTGAAGCTTTCTTT. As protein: CASSLEGAETEAFF.

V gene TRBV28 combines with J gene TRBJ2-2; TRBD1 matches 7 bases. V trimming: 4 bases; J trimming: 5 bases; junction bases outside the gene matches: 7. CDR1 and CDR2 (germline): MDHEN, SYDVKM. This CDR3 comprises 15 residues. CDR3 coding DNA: TGTGCCAGCAGTTCCCCGGGACAGTTGACCGGGGAGCTGTTTTTT. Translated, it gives CASSSPGQLTGELFF.

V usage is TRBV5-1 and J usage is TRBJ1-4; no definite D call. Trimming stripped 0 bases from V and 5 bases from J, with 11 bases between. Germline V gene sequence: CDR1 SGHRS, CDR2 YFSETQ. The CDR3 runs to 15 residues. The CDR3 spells CASSLEAAANEKLFF. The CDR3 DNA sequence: TGCGCCAGCAGCTTGGAGGCAGCTGCCAATGAAAAACTGTTTTTT.

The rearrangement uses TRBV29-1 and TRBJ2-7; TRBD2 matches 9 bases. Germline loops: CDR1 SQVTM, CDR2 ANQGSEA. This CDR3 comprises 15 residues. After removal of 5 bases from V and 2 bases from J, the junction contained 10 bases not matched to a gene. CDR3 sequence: CSVTSSSGMTYEQYF. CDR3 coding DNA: TGCAGCGTTACCAGTTCTAGCGGGATGACCTACGAGCAGTACTTC.

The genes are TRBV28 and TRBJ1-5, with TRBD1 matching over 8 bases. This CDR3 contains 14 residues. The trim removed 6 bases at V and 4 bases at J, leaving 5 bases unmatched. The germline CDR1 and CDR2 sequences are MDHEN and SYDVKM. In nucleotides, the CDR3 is TGTGCCAGCAGGGACAGGGATGGAAATCAGCCCCAGCATTTT. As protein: CASRDRDGNQPQHF.

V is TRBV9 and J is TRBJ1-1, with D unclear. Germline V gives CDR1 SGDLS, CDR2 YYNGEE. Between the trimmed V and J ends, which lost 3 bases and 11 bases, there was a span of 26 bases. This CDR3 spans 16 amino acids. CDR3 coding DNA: TGTGCCAGCAGCGAGCCCCCTCGGGATTTAACAAGGGCGGCTTTCTTT. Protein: CASSEPPRDLTRAAFF.

CDR3 nucleotide sequence: TGTGCCAGCAGTTCCCCGGGACAGGGGTTGGATGAGCAGTTCTTC. As protein: CASSSPGQGLDEQFF. V usage is TRBV27 and J usage is TRBJ2-1; 10 bases map to TRBD1. Germline V gene data show CDR1 as MNHEY and CDR2 as SMNVEV (reference sequence). This CDR3 region has 15 residues. After removal of 4 bases from V and 8 bases from J, the junction contained 8 bases not matched to a gene.

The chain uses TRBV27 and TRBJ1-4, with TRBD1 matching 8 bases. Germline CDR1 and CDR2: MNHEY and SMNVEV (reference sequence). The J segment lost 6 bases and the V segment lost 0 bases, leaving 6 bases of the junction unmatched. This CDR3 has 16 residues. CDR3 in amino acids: CASSLSITGGDEKLFF. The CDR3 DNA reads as TGTGCCAGCAGTTTATCGATTACAGGGGGAGATGAAAAACTGTTTTTT.

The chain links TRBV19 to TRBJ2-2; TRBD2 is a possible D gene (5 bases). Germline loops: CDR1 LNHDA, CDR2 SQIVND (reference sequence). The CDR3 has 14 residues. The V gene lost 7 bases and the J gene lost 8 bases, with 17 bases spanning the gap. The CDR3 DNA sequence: TGTGCCAGTACCCCAGGAGGAGTGAGAGGGGAGCTGTTTTTT. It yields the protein CASTPGGVRGELFF.

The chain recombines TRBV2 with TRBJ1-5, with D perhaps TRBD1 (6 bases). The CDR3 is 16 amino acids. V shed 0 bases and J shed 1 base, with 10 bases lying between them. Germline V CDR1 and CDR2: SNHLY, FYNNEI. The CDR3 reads CASSEARGQSNQPQHF. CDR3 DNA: TGTGCCAGCAGTGAAGCGCGGGGACAAAGCAATCAGCCCCAGCATTTT.

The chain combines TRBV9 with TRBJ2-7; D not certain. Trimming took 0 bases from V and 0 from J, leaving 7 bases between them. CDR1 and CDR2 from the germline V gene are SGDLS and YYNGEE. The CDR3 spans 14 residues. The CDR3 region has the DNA TGTGCCAGCAGCGTAGGTGACGTCTCCTACGAGCAGTACTTC. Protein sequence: CASSVGDVSYEQYF. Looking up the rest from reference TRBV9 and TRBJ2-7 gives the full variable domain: DSGVTQTPKHLITATGQRVTLRCSPRSGDLSVYWYQQSLDQGLQFLIQYYNGEERAKGNILERFSAQQFPDLHSELNLSSLELGDSALYFCASSVGDVSYEQYFGPGTRLTVT.

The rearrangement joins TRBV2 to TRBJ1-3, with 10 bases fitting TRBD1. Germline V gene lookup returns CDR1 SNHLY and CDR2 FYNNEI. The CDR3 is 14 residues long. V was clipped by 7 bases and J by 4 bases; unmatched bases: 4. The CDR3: CASKRTGGGNTIYF. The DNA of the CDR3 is TGTGCCAGCAAACGGACAGGGGGAGGAAACACCATATATTTT.

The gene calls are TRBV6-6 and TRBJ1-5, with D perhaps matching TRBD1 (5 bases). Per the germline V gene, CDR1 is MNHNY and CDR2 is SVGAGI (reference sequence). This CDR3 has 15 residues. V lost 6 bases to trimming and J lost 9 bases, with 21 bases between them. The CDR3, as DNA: TGTGCCAGCAGCGAGGGACGGGGGTGGCTTTGGCCCCAGCATTTT. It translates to CASSEGRGWLWPQHF.

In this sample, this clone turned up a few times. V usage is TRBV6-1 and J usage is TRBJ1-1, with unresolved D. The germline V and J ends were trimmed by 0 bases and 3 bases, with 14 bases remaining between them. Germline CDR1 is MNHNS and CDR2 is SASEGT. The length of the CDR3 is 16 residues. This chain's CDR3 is CASSEAGWRADTEAFF. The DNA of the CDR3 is TGTGCCAGCAGTGAAGCGGGCTGGCGGGCGGACACTGAAGCTTTCTTT.

The CDR3 sequence is CASSVGGTGTDTQYF. In nucleotides, the CDR3 is TGTGCCAGCAGCGTAGGTGGGACAGGCACAGATACGCAGTATTTT. This rearrangement joins TRBV9 to TRBJ2-3; 7 bases are a match to TRBD1. CDR1 is SGDLS and CDR2 is YYNGEE in the germline V gene. The CDR3 runs to 15 residues. With 0 bases clipped from V and 1 base from J, the junction kept 2 bases outside the gene matches.

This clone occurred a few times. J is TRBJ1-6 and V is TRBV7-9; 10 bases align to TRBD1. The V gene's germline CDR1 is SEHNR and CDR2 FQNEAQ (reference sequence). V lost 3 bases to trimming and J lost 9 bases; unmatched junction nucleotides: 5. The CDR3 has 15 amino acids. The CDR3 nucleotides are TGTGCCAGCAGCTTGGGACAGGGGAAGACTTCACCCCTCCACTTT. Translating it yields CASSLGQGKTSPLHF.